This TCR beta chain was captured in a study of blood T cells in healthy people across ages. For the second PCR, which ran for 7 to 11 cycles, a sample-barcoded 5' primer and a J-beta primer mix were used. TCRdb reprocessed the 5' RACE reads via MiXCR and lists one record per CDR3 protein. The sample has about 680,000 distinct CDR3 sequences; about half are singletons. This clonotype occurred many times. Trimming removed 0 bases from V and 0 bases from J, with 7 bases in between. Germline values: CDR1 LGHNA, CDR2 YSLEER. The CDR3 contains 15 residues. The source is an older woman in good health. The rearrangement joins TRBV4-3 to TRBJ2-3; no clear D. Specimen: blood. CDR3 residues: CASSQELFSTDTQYF. The CDR3 DNA follows: TGCGCCAGCAGCCAAGAGCTGTTTAGCACAGATACGCAGTATTTT.